The TCR beta chain described here comes from a study of early T cells in non-severe SARS-CoV-2 infection. Study-level information: Bulk RNA isolated from unsorted whole blood underwent sequencing; chains were not paired. Overall study findings and caveats: The matching step, a VDJdb search, favored anti-spike CD8 responses and missed private and CD4 specificities.

One entry per CDR3 protein, called by TCRdb with MiXCR from the 5' RACE reads. Of 85,000 to 100,000 distinct CDR3 sequences in the sample, about 11% are singletons; the top ten hold roughly 5%. This clonotype was seen more than once but under ten times. No antigen is known for it. Germline V gene data show CDR1 as SNHLY and CDR2 as FYNNEI. The CDR3 extends over 14 amino acids. V dropped 6 bases and J dropped 5 bases, with 15 bases sitting between them. The receptor's source is an adult who was a healthcare worker with PCR-confirmed SARS-CoV-2 infection or an uninfected control (not recorded which). Sequencing used whole blood. J is TRBJ2-3 and V is TRBV2, with a tentative D call TRBD2 (5 bases). CDR3 in amino acids: CASSHQPGGDTQYF. The CDR3 DNA is TGTGCCAGCAGCCACCAACCCGGAGGAGATACGCAGTATTTT.